The entry that follows covers one TCR beta chain sequence. What antigen it recognizes has not been identified. No qualities accompany the bases; no much larger clone lies one base away. Using the deep immunoSEQ assay, TCR CDR3 regions were amplified from genomic DNA by multiplex PCR. Extracted genomic DNA from each cell subset was distributed evenly across all wells of several immunoSEQ 96-well plates, and each plate was treated as a replicate. Each replicate PCR for sorted subsets received around 210 ng genomic DNA, equal to about 30,000 T cell genomes. Purified libraries were measured with a Qubit 3.0 fluorometer, size-checked on a Bioanalyzer 2100, and measured again with the KAPA Library Quantification kit. Every immunoSEQ 96-well plate was sequenced on a dedicated single-read 150-cycle Illumina NextSeq 550 flow cell. Per the authors' processing: The immunoSEQ output contained only junctional sequences without quality scores, so filtering could not match that applied to full-length reads. To assign V/J genes and CDR3, sequences were annotated against IMGT germline references using PyIR, a Python wrapper for IgBLAST v1.9. Reads with weak V/J assignments (E-value above 1e-6), missing CDR3, stop codons, out-of-frame junctions, or ambiguous translated residues were removed. V3J clonotypes were defined by identical inferred V gene, J gene, and CDR3 amino acid sequence. Percentage overlap between repertoires was computed as shared unique clonotypes divided by the size of the smaller repertoire. RTK rarefaction, the Chao1 estimator, and Recon v2.1 estimates of unobserved clonotypes were used to assess repertoire richness. Generation probabilities for all TCRbeta clonotypes obtained by the gDNA method from several donors were computed using OLGA. This immuneACCESS table, as held by TCRdb, lists in-frame sequences with V and J called but not all clones. Of the missing ones, under half trace to an unresolved V gene in checked studies; the others have no known cause. V, J and clone size are those of that table, while D and trimming were read from the DNA. The sample yields some 350,000 clones; approximately 74% were counted once. The ten largest clones capture about 9.4% of the sample.

The data originate from a study of shared clonotypes between healthy human individuals (dated by TCRdb to between 2020 and 2021). Regarding the research as a whole: The cohort comprised two women and three men aged 18 to 49 years. For each donor, three plates each were used for CD4 naive and CD4 memory, two plates were used for CD8 naive, and one plate was used for CD8 memory. To estimate repertoire size and how much clonotype sharing occurs between individuals, the study deeply sequenced the blood TCR repertoires of several healthy adults. To increase sequencing depth and limit assay-specific biases, TCR repertoire library preparation and sequencing were carried out by different laboratories using diverse techniques. Leukapheresis yielded between about 0.85 and 9.5 billion PBMCs per donor.

The donors were healthy, HIV-negative adults with no recently reported acute infections or vaccinations. Every donor was a Caucasian adult residing in Nashville, Tennessee, USA. CD4+ T cells were enriched through magnetic negative selection, after which naive cells were positively selected on CD45RA and the remaining negative fraction served as the memory subset. After blood collection by leukapheresis, PBMCs were isolated using Ficoll-Histopaque density gradient centrifugation and then cryopreserved in the vapor phase of liquid nitrogen. Analytical flow cytometry was used to check the purity and quantity of every magnetically sorted T cell population. Genomic DNA was isolated from every sorted fraction and measured by UV absorbance on a Nanodrop 2000c. The CDR3 starts with the cysteine, ends with the phenylalanine, and has 11 residues. Kept here is only the CDR3 DNA, which spans 33 bases and is read in frame from base 1. V sheds 8 bases and J sheds 4 bases, leaving 12 bases between their ends. Sequences SQVTM (CDR1) and ANQGSEA (CDR2) are obtained from the germline V gene.

Study-wide conclusions, independent of this receptor: Compared with non-shared clonotypes, clonotypes shared by all four sorted-subset donors had higher generation probabilities. Naive subsets generally had larger estimated clonotype richness than memory subsets. Sampling was restricted to blood, and TCR repertoires in tissues likely differ from the TCR repertoires found in blood. The small number of donors limited the genetic and exposure-history diversity represented. Sharing across a few donors was observed for roughly 5.4% of naive CD4, over 3% of naive CD8, 2% to 2.5% of memory CD4, and roughly 0.4% of memory CD8 clonotypes. Pairwise subsampling led to the expectation that sequencing depth would affect the degree of clonotype sharing among donors. Even with the large sequencing depth, rarefaction of the sorted-subset datasets indicated that sequencing was incomplete.

The receptor's source is a man aged 30-40 years in good health. The sequencing sample was made of memory CD4+ T cells sorted from blood. This specimen's cell subset or site label, interpreted: CD45RA-negative fraction. The chain uses TRBV29-1 and TRBJ2-7; a tentative D call is TRBD1 (6 bases match). The CDR3 reads as follows: CSTIQGYEQYF. The DNA sequence is as follows: TGCAGCACCATCCAGGGGTACGAGCAGTACTTC.